The clone carrying this TCR beta chain has at least ten counts. The sample belongs to a study of shared clonotypes between healthy human individuals. Profiling relied on immunoSEQ multiplex PCR, and the TCRdb table lists in-frame clones only, not all of them. The top ten hold around 2% of the sample, which has 730,000 or so clones, roughly 78% seen once. From germline, CDR1 is MNHEY and CDR2 SMNVEV (reference sequence). V dropped 4 bases and J dropped 2 bases, with 15 bases sitting between them. The CDR3 is made up of 15 amino acids. This TCR came from a woman aged 25 to 39 in good health. This chain links TRBV27 with TRBJ2-7; possible D gene TRBD2, 6 bases. Sample: memory CD4+ T cells sorted from blood. Subset in this sample: CD45RA-negative fraction. CDR3 region: CASSSRLVSTYEQYF. As DNA, the CDR3 is TGTGCCAGCAGTTCCCGACTAGTCAGCACCTACGAGCAGTACTTC.